The 26 T cell receptor beta chains presented below share a single source sample, sequenced in a study of Graves' ophthalmopathy and Graves' hyperthyroidism. Using RNA transcripts, the TCR beta CDR3 regions were amplified. RT-PCR with HTBI primers came first, then second-round multiplex PCR. Each CDR3 protein is one row after TCRdb ran MiXCR on the multiplex PCR reads. This table has hundreds of thousands of distinct CDR3 sequences, 22% appearing once. Sequencing input: peripheral blood. Source of these receptors: a woman aged 18-29 years with stable Graves' hyperthyroidism. Some clones in this sample may be carry-over from other donors' samples.

This clonotype was recorded at least ten times. The rearrangement links TRBV27 to TRBJ2-4; D remains unclear. Germline CDR1 MNHEY, CDR2 SMNVEV (reference sequence). CDR3 size: 13 residues. V lost 5 bases, J lost 0 bases, and 5 bases lay in between. This chain's CDR3 is CASSTLAKNIQYF. For the CDR3, the DNA is TGTGCCAGCAGTACCCTAGCCAAAAACATTCAGTACTTC.

This clonotype was observed a few times. The V and J genes are TRBV7-2 and TRBJ2-7; D gene uncertain. Trimming pared 3 bases from V and 6 bases from J, leaving 12 bases between. The CDR3 extends over 13 amino acids. Germline V lookup: CDR1 SGHTA, CDR2 FQGNSA. The CDR3: CASSFSRSGEQYF. CDR3 in DNA: TGTGCCAGCAGCTTTAGCAGGTCTGGCGAGCAGTACTTC.

This clonotype has at least ten counts. The chain carries TRBV12-3 or TRBV12-4 and TRBJ1-6, with 7 bases fitting TRBD1. V was pared by 4 bases and J by 3 bases, with 3 bases of the junction left unmatched. This CDR3 region has 15 residues. CDR3 region: CASSSGQFYNSPLHF. The CDR3 bases are TGTGCCAGCAGTTCGGGACAGTTCTATAATTCACCCCTCCACTTT.

The V and J genes are TRBV14 and TRBJ2-6; 8 bases match TRBD2. The CDR3 totals 17 residues. V shed 4 bases, J shed 1 base, and the junction held 6 bases outside the gene matches. In germline, CDR1 is SGHDN, CDR2 FVKESK. As DNA, the CDR3 is TGTGCCAGCAGCCGGCCGGGACTAGGTTCTGGGGCCAACGTCCTGACTTTC. This gives the protein CASSRPGLGSGANVLTF.

This clonotype came up many times. The chain combines TRBV18 with TRBJ2-5; no definite D call. CDR3 size: 14 residues. Germline V gene data show CDR1 as KGHSH and CDR2 as LQKENI. The V and J ends lost 0 bases and 5 bases respectively, with 10 bases between them. DNA for the CDR3: TGTGCCAGCTCACCACCGATCGTAGTGGAGACCCAGTACTTC. Translation gives CASSPPIVVETQYF.

V gene TRBV30 combines with J gene TRBJ2-2; 13 positions match TRBD2. Germline loops: CDR1 GTSNPN, CDR2 SVGIG (reference sequence). The CDR3 is 18 amino acids. The junction had 11 bases not matched to a gene; V was cut back by 2 bases and J by 5 bases. CDR3: CAWSPQRTSGRYTGELFF. Here the CDR3 DNA reads TGTGCCTGGAGTCCTCAGAGGACTAGCGGGAGATATACCGGGGAGCTGTTTTTT.

This clonotype was recorded at least ten times. A read error may be the cause here, since a much bigger clone is one base away. The CDR3 loop is CASRYSYEQYF. The CDR3 nucleotides are TGTGCCAGCAGATACTCCTACGAGCAGTACTTC. The V gene is TRBV2, the J gene TRBJ2-7; no clear D gene. Germline loops: CDR1 SNHLY, CDR2 FYNNEI. The CDR3 is 11 residues long. V gave up 6 bases and J gave up 0 bases, with 3 bases separating them.

This clonotype has at least ten counts. The chain is built from TRBV6-5 and TRBJ1-2, with D perhaps matching TRBD1 (5 bases). Trimming removed 2 bases at V and 8 bases at J, with 12 bases between. Germline CDR1 MNHEY, CDR2 SVGAGI. The CDR3 runs to 13 residues. The CDR3 DNA follows: TGTGCCAGCAGTTACAGCCAACGGGGGGGCTACACCTTC. It translates to CASSYSQRGGYTF.

Points on this clonotype: A junction boundary mismatches the germline segment, possibly from a read error. The V and J genes are TRBV6-1 and TRBJ2-7; a weak D match, TRBD1 (6 bases). The CDR3 length is 15 residues. CDR1 MNHNS and CDR2 SASEGT come from the germline V gene. The chain's CDR3 is CASTPHQGRSYGQYF. CDR3 sequence (DNA): TGTGCCAGCACCCCGCACCAGGGGCGCTCCTACGGGCAGTACTTC.

This clonotype was recorded at least ten times. The genes are TRBV20-1 and TRBJ2-7; the match to TRBD1 covers 7 bases. Losses at the gene ends were 4 bases for V and 3 bases for J; bases not matched to a gene: 12. This CDR3 is built from 15 residues. The germline gives CDR1 DFQATT, CDR2 SNEGSKA (reference sequence). Here the CDR3 reads CSAKAWDSRDYEQYF. The CDR3, as DNA: TGCAGTGCTAAGGCCTGGGACAGTCGGGACTACGAGCAGTACTTC.

Many counts were recorded for this clonotype. This rearrangement joins TRBV7-8 to TRBJ1-6, with D possibly matching TRBD1 (6 bases). V dropped 5 bases and J dropped 6 bases, with 17 bases sitting between them. Per germline, CDR1 SGHVS and CDR2 FQNEAQ. There are 16 residues in the CDR3. The DNA of the CDR3 is TGTGCCAGCAGCCCCGGACAGAGCGGGGCTAATTCACCCCTCCACTTT. It yields the protein CASSPGQSGANSPLHF. Full variable domain (missing parts from reference TRBV7-8 and TRBJ1-6): GAGVSQSPRYKVAKRGQDVALRCDPISGHVSLFWYQQALGQGPEFLTYFQNEAQLDKSGLPSDRFFAERPEGSVSTLKIQRTQQEDSAVYLCASSPGQSGANSPLHFGNGTRLTVT.

V and J are TRBV4-1 and TRBJ1-2; no clear D. There are 18 residues in the CDR3. V lost 0 bases, J lost 3 bases, and 20 bases lay in between. The germline gives CDR1 MGHRA, CDR2 YSYEKL. CDR3 protein: CASSQDQNPMAPYYGYTF. The CDR3 nucleotides are TGCGCCAGCAGCCAAGATCAAAACCCGATGGCCCCCTACTATGGCTACACCTTC.

This clonotype was seen ten or more times. V usage is TRBV18 and J usage is TRBJ2-4; D might be TRBD2 (5 bases). V shed 2 bases and J shed 0 bases, with 8 bases lying between them. The CDR3 sequence is 15 residues long. CDR1 and CDR2 from the germline V gene are KGHSH and LQKENI. CDR3 sequence reads: CASSPSGLAKNIQYF. Here the CDR3 DNA reads TGTGCCAGCTCACCATCGGGGTTAGCCAAAAACATTCAGTACTTC.

This clonotype showed up many times. This CDR3 is CASSLSSAGETQYF. The CDR3 DNA reads as TGCGCCAGCAGCCTCTCCTCGGCCGGGGAGACCCAGTACTTC. V gene TRBV5-1 combines with J gene TRBJ2-5; D is uncertain. The CDR3 is made up of 14 amino acids. The germline gives CDR1 SGHRS, CDR2 YFSETQ. With 4 bases removed from V and 5 bases from J, the gap between germline ends came to 15 bases.

The chain has TRBV7-2 and TRBJ2-2; tentative D call: TRBD2 (5 bases). Germline V gene lookup returns CDR1 SGHTA and CDR2 FQGNSA. V gave up 10 bases and J gave up 2 bases, with 17 bases separating them. This CDR3 has 15 amino acids. The CDR3 loop reads CATPPRASNTGELFF. CDR3 in DNA: TGTGCCACACCACCGAGGGCATCAAACACCGGGGAGCTGTTTTTT. The variable domain in full, completed from reference TRBV7-2 and TRBJ2-2, reads GAGVSQSPSNKVTEKGKDVELRCDPISGHTALYWYRQSLGQGLEFLIYFQGNSAPDKSGLPSDRFSAERTGGSVSTLTIQRTQQEDSAVYLCATPPRASNTGELFFGEGSRLTVL.

This clonotype was seen many times. This chain joins TRBV12-3 or TRBV12-4 and TRBJ1-2, with D maybe TRBD1 (5 bases). Trimming removed 6 bases from V and 7 bases from J, with 9 bases in between. The CDR3 has 11 amino acids. The CDR3 reads CASRGRVGYTF. The CDR3 DNA sequence: TGTGCCAGCAGGGGGCGTGTTGGCTACACCTTC.

This clonotype has ten or more counts. The V and J genes are TRBV12-3 or TRBV12-4 and TRBJ1-5; a weak D match, TRBD1 (6 bases). The germline V and J ends were trimmed by 5 bases and 3 bases, with 14 bases remaining between them. The CDR3 is 15 residues long. CDR3 protein: CASSPPGAINQPQHF. DNA for the CDR3: TGTGCCAGCAGTCCCCCGGGGGCCATCAATCAGCCCCAGCATTTT.

This clonotype has a handful of counts. The rearrangement joins TRBV5-1 to TRBJ1-1, with D uncertain. This CDR3 has 13 residues. The germline V gene encodes CDR1 SGHRS and CDR2 YFSETQ. With 3 bases removed from V and 2 bases from J, the gap between germline ends came to 8 bases. The DNA for the CDR3 is TGCGCCAGCAGCTCCGGAAAAAACACTGAAGCTTTCTTT. Residues: CASSSGKNTEAFF.

This clonotype has ten or more counts. V usage is TRBV6-2 or TRBV6-3 and J usage is TRBJ1-1; D perhaps matches TRBD1 (5 bases). Per germline, CDR1 MNHEY and CDR2 SVGEGT. The CDR3 spans 16 residues. Trimming removed 6 bases at V and 6 bases at J, with 23 bases between. The CDR3 DNA is TGTGCCAGCAGCCTACCCTGGGGGGACCACAGACCTGAAGCTTTCTTT. Translating gives CASSLPWGDHRPEAFF.

This clonotype has more than one count but fewer than ten. The chain couples TRBV18 to TRBJ2-7; D unresolved. This CDR3 region has 14 residues. CDR1 KGHSH and CDR2 LQKENI come from the germline V gene. Trimming stripped 3 bases from V and 3 bases from J, with 12 bases between. The CDR3 bases are TGTGCCAGCTCACCCCCAGAAAACCTCTACGAGCAGTACTTC. The encoded protein is CASSPPENLYEQYF.

The rearrangement links TRBV2 to TRBJ1-2; D remains ambiguous. This CDR3 is built from 12 residues. The ends were cut back, 1 base at V and 6 bases at J, with 6 bases in the middle. Germline V gives CDR1 SNHLY, CDR2 FYNNEI. The CDR3 is CASSEEADGYTF. The CDR3 nucleotides read TGTGCCAGCAGTGAAGAGGCAGATGGCTACACCTTC.

Many counts were recorded for this clonotype. The rearrangement uses TRBV30 and TRBJ2-7; D tentatively reads TRBD1 or TRBD2 (5 bases each). The CDR3 loop spans 12 amino acids. Germline CDR1 GTSNPN, CDR2 SVGIG (reference sequence). V lost 1 base and J lost 2, with 6 bases in between. The CDR3 coding sequence is TGTGCCTGGAGTGGAGGGGCCTACGAGCAGTACTTC. Its translation: CAWSGGAYEQYF.

Many counts were recorded for this clonotype. The chain couples TRBV28 to TRBJ2-7; 9 bases map to TRBD1. The CDR3 is made up of 15 amino acids. Germline V gene lookup returns CDR1 MDHEN and CDR2 SYDVKM. V was pared by 3 bases and J by 3 bases, with 6 bases of the junction left unmatched. The CDR3 protein is CASSFWGQGNYEQYF. The CDR3 bases are TGTGCCAGCAGTTTTTGGGGACAGGGCAACTACGAGCAGTACTTC. Combining the CDR3 with reference TRBV28 and TRBJ2-7 gives the whole variable domain DVKVTQSSRYLVKRTGEKVFLECVQDMDHENMFWYRQDPGLGLRLIYFSYDVKMKEKGDIPEGYSVSREKKERFSLILESASTNQTSMYLCASSFWGQGNYEQYFGPGTRLTVT.

This clonotype was picked up many times. This sequence joins TRBV29-1 and TRBJ1-1; D is unresolved. This CDR3 spans 10 amino acids. The germline V gene has CDR1 SQVTM and CDR2 ANQGSEA. The V end was cut by 7 bases, the J end by 0 bases, with 3 bases between. For the CDR3, the DNA is TGCAGCGCCATGAACACTGAAGCTTTCTTT. This translates into CSAMNTEAFF.

The chain couples TRBV18 to TRBJ1-1, with 10 bases lining up with TRBD1. J was trimmed by 6 bases and V by 4 bases; bases with no gene match: 5. The CDR3 spans 14 residues. The germline V gene encodes CDR1 KGHSH and CDR2 LQKENI. This CDR3 is CASSRTGGRAEAFF. DNA of the CDR3: TGTGCCAGCTCACGGACAGGGGGGAGAGCTGAAGCTTTCTTT.

The rearrangement uses TRBV6-5 and TRBJ2-2; 9 bases agree with TRBD2. The CDR3 has 16 amino acids. Germline loops: CDR1 MNHEY, CDR2 SVGAGI. J lost 5 bases, V lost 2 bases, and 6 bases had no gene match. CDR3 in amino acids: CASSYRGGRVTGELFF. CDR3 bases: TGTGCCAGCAGTTACAGGGGCGGGAGGGTTACCGGGGAGCTGTTTTTT.